Each of the 22 T cell receptor beta chains below was sequenced from the same sample in a study of blood T cell repertoires in COVID-19. Clones were sequenced by immunoSEQ multiplex PCR, and TCRdb holds only the in-frame ones, with some missing. This table has about 110,000 clones, around 85% appearing once. The sequenced sample was peripheral blood. These TCRs come from a human donor in a cohort sampled during active COVID-19.

The chain has TRBV4-1 and TRBJ1-1; D ambiguous. This CDR3 has 14 amino acids. Trimming removed 1 base at V and 11 bases at J, with 17 bases between. Germline V gives CDR1 MGHRA, CDR2 YSYEKL. DNA for the CDR3: TGCGCCAGCAGCCAAGTTCTCGGGTCGTCGGAGGCTTTCTTT. Translated: CASSQVLGSSEAFF.

This clone was observed a handful of times. The rearrangement links TRBV7-2 to TRBJ2-1, with 12 nucleotides matching TRBD2. Germline V gene sequence: CDR1 SGHTA, CDR2 FQGNSA. V dropped 1 base and J dropped 8; count of bases not matched to a gene: 3. This CDR3 is 15 amino acids long. The CDR3, as DNA: TGTGCCAGCAGCTTAGTGGCTAGCGGGGGGGATGAGCAGTTCTTC. It specifies CASSLVASGGDEQFF.

Note on this clone: An end of the junction does not agree with germline; a read error may underlie this. The gene calls are TRBV4-1 and TRBJ1-2; D is undetermined. In germline, CDR1 is MGHRA, CDR2 YSYEKL. This CDR3 has 16 amino acids. This CDR3 reads CVSSHQGGGALYGYTF. The DNA of the CDR3 is TGCGTCAGCAGCCACCAAGGAGGAGGAGCCCTCTATGGCTACACCTTC.

The chain joins TRBV10-3 to TRBJ1-2; a possible D gene is TRBD1 (6 bases). V was trimmed by 10 bases and J by 3 bases, leaving 15 bases between them. The germline CDR1 and CDR2 sequences are ENHRY and SYGVKD. CDR3 length equals 13 residues. The CDR3 here is CATRDTEDYGYTF. As DNA, the CDR3 is TGTGCCACACGGGACACCGAGGACTATGGCTACACCTTC.

This chain joins TRBV10-3 and TRBJ2-1; 8 bases map to TRBD2. V trimming: 6 bases; J trimming: 9 bases; junction bases outside the gene matches: 10. The CDR3 consists of 14 residues. Germline V CDR1 and CDR2: ENHRY, SYGVKD. CDR3 loop: CAISRGGLSGEQFF. In DNA, the CDR3 is TGTGCCATCAGCCGGGGGGGACTTAGCGGTGAGCAGTTCTTC.

The rearrangement uses TRBV4-1 and TRBJ2-7; tentative D call: TRBD2 (5 bases). In germline, CDR1 is MGHRA, CDR2 YSYEKL. The V and J ends lost 0 bases and 7 bases respectively, with 10 bases between them. The CDR3 contains 13 residues. Here the CDR3 reads CASSQDSGREQYF. As DNA, the CDR3 is TGCGCCAGCAGCCAAGATTCGGGAAGGGAGCAGTACTTC.

In nucleotides, the CDR3 is TGTGCCAGCAGCGTACGGGAGCGGGGGGCCGAGCAGTTCTTC. Amino acids: CASSVRERGAEQFF. The J gene is TRBJ2-1, the V gene TRBV9; 9 bases agree with TRBD2. This CDR3 has 14 residues. V trimming: 1 base; J trimming: 10 bases; junction bases outside the gene matches: 6. Per the germline V gene, CDR1 is SGDLS and CDR2 is YYNGEE.

The chain combines TRBV15 with TRBJ2-1; D call uncertain. Deletions cut 1 base from V and 0 bases from J, with 10 bases between. The CDR3 has 16 amino acids. Germline CDR1 and CDR2: LNHNV and YYDKDF (reference sequence). CDR3 protein: CATSRVGGLSYNEQFF. As DNA, the CDR3 is TGTGCCACCAGCAGAGTTGGCGGCCTCTCCTACAATGAGCAGTTCTTC.

This chain connects TRBV11-3 to TRBJ2-3; TRBD1 aligns across 9 bases. The germline V gene encodes CDR1 SGHNT and CDR2 YENEEA. V trimming: 2 bases; J trimming: 6 bases; junction bases outside the gene matches: 9. This CDR3 contains 16 residues. The CDR3 coding sequence is TGTGCCAGCAGCTTAACTTGGACAGGGGCAGTTGATACGCAGTATTTT. This gives the protein CASSLTWTGAVDTQYF. Complete variable domain (other parts from reference TRBV11-3 and TRBJ2-3): EAGVVQSPRYKIIEKKQPVAFWCNPISGHNTLYWYLQNLGQGPELLIRYENEEAVDDSQLPKDRFSAERLKGVDSTLKIQPAELGDSAVYLCASSLTWTGAVDTQYFGPGTRLTVL.

V and J are TRBV18 and TRBJ2-6, with D hard to call. Germline CDR1 KGHSH, CDR2 LQKENI. This CDR3 spans 18 amino acids. With 3 bases removed from V and 0 bases from J, the gap between germline ends came to 15 bases. In DNA form, the CDR3 reads TGTGCCAGCTCACCTTTATCGAGTTTAGCCTCTGGGGCCAACGTCCTGACTTTC. It specifies CASSPLSSLASGANVLTF.

V gene TRBV18 combines with J gene TRBJ1-5; D is uncertain. The CDR3 contains 15 residues. The germline gives CDR1 KGHSH, CDR2 LQKENI. Trimming removed 1 base at V and 5 bases at J, with 12 bases between. The CDR3 sequence is CASSPLAGPHQPQHF. In DNA, the CDR3 is TGTGCCAGCTCACCACTGGCAGGTCCGCATCAGCCCCAGCATTTT.

The table lists this clone with a few counts. The gene calls are TRBV4-1 and TRBJ1-1; perhaps TRBD1 as D (5 bases). Germline lookup yields CDR1 MGHRA and CDR2 YSYEKL. The CDR3 is made up of 14 amino acids. V lost 4 bases and J lost 1, with 10 bases in between. Here the CDR3 DNA reads TGCGCCAGCAGCCTAGCGGACAAGAACACTGAAGCTTTCTTT. This gives the protein CASSLADKNTEAFF.

This clone appeared once. The chain links TRBV2 to TRBJ2-3; 9 nucleotides line up with TRBD2. J was trimmed by 8 bases and V by 6 bases; bases with no gene match: 15. CDR3 size: 16 residues. The germline V gene encodes CDR1 SNHLY and CDR2 FYNNEI. The CDR3 nucleotides read TGTGCCAGCAGCGTCCTTAGCGGGGGAGACTCGGGTACGCAGTATTTT. Translation gives CASSVLSGGDSGTQYF.

There are a few counts of this clone. The rearrangement uses TRBV6-1 and TRBJ1-5; TRBD1 is a possible D gene (5 bases). Trimming took 2 bases from V and 5 from J, leaving 10 bases between them. The V gene's germline CDR1 is MNHNS and CDR2 SASEGT. This CDR3 contains 14 residues. CDR3 loop: CASSEPRVYQPQHF. In DNA, the CDR3 is TGTGCCAGCAGTGAACCCAGGGTCTATCAGCCCCAGCATTTT.

The rearrangement joins TRBV19 to TRBJ1-1; TRBD1 matches 8 bases. After removal of 4 bases from V and 0 bases from J, the junction contained 19 bases not matched to a gene. CDR3 length: 20 amino acids. Germline CDR1 is LNHDA and CDR2 is SQIVND (reference sequence). The CDR3 loop is CASSRNPFGQGAGMNTEAFF. CDR3 DNA sequence: TGTGCCAGTAGTAGGAATCCCTTCGGACAGGGTGCGGGTATGAACACTGAAGCTTTCTTT.

The chain has TRBV28 and TRBJ2-2, with 9 bases fitting TRBD2. Germline V gene sequence: CDR1 MDHEN, CDR2 SYDVKM. The CDR3 length is 15 residues. Trimming took 7 bases from V and 7 from J; bases not matched to a gene: 10. CDR3 in amino acids: CASTPAGGPFGELFF. CDR3 nucleotides: TGTGCCAGCACTCCGGCGGGGGGGCCGTTCGGGGAGCTGTTTTTT.

The V gene is TRBV28, the J gene TRBJ1-1; no definite D call. Germline V gives CDR1 MDHEN, CDR2 SYDVKM. V dropped 5 bases and J dropped 1 base, with 11 bases sitting between them. The CDR3 runs 14 residues. The CDR3 DNA is TGTGCCAGCAGTCCGGTGGGCGCGAACACTGAAGCTTTCTTT. The encoded protein is CASSPVGANTEAFF.

V is TRBV13 and J is TRBJ1-4; 10 bases are a match to TRBD1. The V gene end was trimmed by 5 bases and the J gene end by 5 bases; junction bases not matched to a gene: 5. The CDR3 length is 15 residues. Germline-derived CDR1 and CDR2 are PRHDT and FYEKMQ (reference sequence). The CDR3 protein is CASSLSGQGNEKLFF. Here the CDR3 DNA reads TGTGCCAGCAGCCTGTCGGGACAGGGGAATGAAAAACTGTTTTTT.

This rearrangement joins TRBV6-1 to TRBJ1-4; D might be TRBD1 (6 bases). Between the trimmed V and J ends, which lost 3 bases and 10 bases, there was a span of 15 bases. The CDR3 loop spans 14 amino acids. Per the germline V gene, CDR1 is MNHNS and CDR2 is SASEGT. CDR3 sequence: CASSDNRVFGKLFF. The CDR3, as DNA: TGTGCCAGCAGTGACAACAGGGTCTTCGGAAAACTGTTTTTT.

V is TRBV27 and J is TRBJ2-7; TRBD1 aligns across 8 bases. The V segment lost 6 bases and the J segment 1 base; nucleotides outside the gene matches: 5. This CDR3 has 14 residues. Germline V gene lookup returns CDR1 MNHEY and CDR2 SMNVEV (reference sequence). The CDR3 loop reads CASSLQGGSYEQYF. CDR3 nucleotide sequence: TGTGCCAGCAGCCTACAGGGGGGATCCTACGAGCAGTACTTC.

The chain uses TRBV6-5 and TRBJ2-7; TRBD1 might be the D (6 bases). CDR1 and CDR2 from the germline V gene are MNHEY and SVGAGI. V was trimmed by 4 bases and J by 2 bases, leaving 15 bases between them. This CDR3 comprises 15 residues. The DNA of the CDR3 is TGTGCCAGCAGTTTAACTCCTGACAGGCCCTACGAGCAGTACTTC. Translating it yields CASSLTPDRPYEQYF.

The chain joins TRBV6-1 to TRBJ2-1; D might be TRBD1 (6 bases). Trimming pared 1 base from V and 3 bases from J, leaving 13 bases between. The CDR3 runs 16 residues. The germline V gene encodes CDR1 MNHNS and CDR2 SASEGT. In nucleotides, the CDR3 is TGTGCCAGCAGTGAAGAAGAAGGGGGATTCTACAATGAGCAGTTCTTC. Translating gives CASSEEEGGFYNEQFF.